The 31 T cell receptor beta chains given below trace back to one sample, sequenced in a study of blood T cells in healthy people across ages. PCR was performed a second time for about 7 to 11 cycles using a sample-barcoded 5' primer and a J-beta primer mix. TCRdb redid the calling of the 5' RACE reads with MiXCR, one entry per CDR3 protein. The sample consists of approximately 1.5 million distinct CDR3 sequences, approximately 43% of them appearing once. Sequencing was done on a sample of blood. The origin of the receptors is a young woman in good health.

The chain carries TRBV10-3 and TRBJ2-1; tentatively, D is TRBD2 (5 bases). With 7 bases removed from V and 1 base from J, the gap between germline ends came to 17 bases. The CDR3 length is 16 residues. CDR1 and CDR2 (germline): ENHRY, SYGVKD. The CDR3 sequence: CAIKLESGSSYNEQFF. CDR3 in DNA: TGTGCCATCAAACTCGAAAGCGGATCTTCCTACAATGAGCAGTTCTTC.

The gene calls are TRBV7-9 and TRBJ1-5; D is perhaps TRBD1 (5 bases). Trimming shortened V by 5 bases and J by 1 base, and 12 bases separated the two germline ends. This CDR3 is 15 amino acids long. The germline V gene encodes CDR1 SEHNR and CDR2 FQNEAQ (reference sequence). CDR3 loop: CASSIGTASNQPQHF. The CDR3 bases are TGTGCCAGCAGCATTGGGACGGCCAGCAATCAGCCCCAGCATTTT. The whole variable domain, remainder taken from reference TRBV7-9 and TRBJ1-5, is DTGVSQNPRHKITKRGQNVTFRCDPISEHNRLYWYRQTLGQGPEFLTYFQNEAQLEKSRLLSDRFSAERPKGSFSTLEIQRTEQGDSAMYLCASSIGTASNQPQHFGDGTRLSIL.

This clonotype has more than one count but fewer than ten. The chain is built from TRBV7-2 and TRBJ2-3; TRBD2 aligns across 10 bases. Germline CDR1 and CDR2: SGHTA and FQGNSA. CDR3 length: 16 residues. The trim removed 5 bases at V and 4 bases at J, leaving 9 bases unmatched. CDR3 in DNA: TGTGCCAGCAGCACAACGAGCGGGGGGGCCTCAGATACGCAGTATTTT. This encodes CASSTTSGGASDTQYF.

This clonotype was detected many times. This sequence joins TRBV7-9 and TRBJ2-3; 7 bases agree with TRBD2. CDR3 length: 15 amino acids. Losses at the gene ends were 5 bases for V and 2 bases for J; bases not matched to a gene: 7. CDR1 and CDR2 from the germline V gene are SEHNR and FQNEAQ (reference sequence). In nucleotides, the CDR3 is TGTGCCAGCAGCATTAGAGCGGGAACCACAGATACGCAGTATTTT. Its translation is CASSIRAGTTDTQYF.

The chain combines TRBV7-9 with TRBJ2-1, with D unresolved. CDR3 length: 15 residues. Looked up from germline, CDR1 is SEHNR and CDR2 is FQNEAQ (reference sequence). V dropped 1 base and J dropped 5 bases, with 12 bases sitting between them. This CDR3 is CASSLDWGMDNEQFF. DNA for the CDR3: TGTGCCAGCAGCTTAGACTGGGGTATGGACAATGAGCAGTTCTTC.

This chain links TRBV7-9 with TRBJ2-3; possible D gene TRBD2, 6 bases. Trimming stripped 0 bases from V and 0 bases from J, with 16 bases between. Per the germline V gene, CDR1 is SEHNR and CDR2 is FQNEAQ (reference sequence). CDR3 length: 18 amino acids. CDR3 in amino acids: CASSLAPQTRISTDTQYF. The DNA for the CDR3 is TGTGCCAGCAGCTTAGCCCCGCAGACTAGAATCAGCACAGATACGCAGTATTTT.

In this sample, this clonotype turned up a few times. This sequence joins TRBV12-3 or TRBV12-4 and TRBJ2-1; D is undetermined. The V end was cut by 0 bases, the J end by 6 bases, with 12 bases between. This CDR3 has 15 residues. The chain's CDR3 is CASSLALARTNEQFF. The CDR3 DNA reads as TGTGCCAGCAGTTTAGCGCTCGCCAGGACCAATGAGCAGTTCTTC.

There are a few counts of this clonotype. The rearrangement joins TRBV10-1 to TRBJ2-7, with TRBD2 as a possible D gene (5 bases). Germline CDR1 and CDR2: WNHNN and SYGVQD (reference sequence). CDR3 length: 11 residues. Trimming shortened V by 4 bases and J by 7 bases, and 8 bases separated the two germline ends. CDR3 protein: CASSAGWEQYF. CDR3 sequence (DNA): TGCGCCAGCAGTGCGGGGTGGGAGCAGTACTTC.

The chain couples TRBV15 to TRBJ2-1, with 8 bases fitting TRBD1. The V and J ends lost 5 bases and 5 bases, in that order; junction bases with no gene match: 8. CDR1 and CDR2 from the germline V gene are LNHNV and YYDKDF (reference sequence). The CDR3 spans 15 residues. CDR3 DNA: TGTGCCACCAGCCCCCGACAGGGGTTTGACAATGAGCAGTTCTTC. Translated: CATSPRQGFDNEQFF.

The chain recombines TRBV15 with TRBJ1-5; possible D gene TRBD1, 6 bases. This CDR3 region has 16 residues. Trimming cost V 0 bases and J 2 bases, with 11 bases left between them. Per germline, CDR1 LNHNV and CDR2 YYDKDF (reference sequence). CDR3 sequence: CATSRDRSGGNQPQHF. CDR3 sequence (DNA): TGTGCCACCAGCAGAGATCGTTCAGGGGGCAATCAGCCCCAGCATTTT. The full variable domain, rest sourced from reference TRBV15 and TRBJ1-5, is DAMVIQNPRYQVTQFGKPVTLSCSQTLNHNVMYWYQQKSSQAPKLLFHYYDKDFNNEADTPDNFQSRRPNTSFCFLDIRSPGLGDTAMYLCATSRDRSGGNQPQHFGDGTRLSIL.

The chain has TRBV5-1 and TRBJ1-1; D unclear. CDR3 size: 14 residues. Trimming stripped 2 bases from V and 4 bases from J, with 12 bases between. Germline CDR1 is SGHRS and CDR2 is YFSETQ. The CDR3: CASSFSASSTEAFF. The CDR3 nucleotides read TGCGCCAGCAGCTTTTCGGCTTCGAGCACTGAAGCTTTCTTT.

In this sample, this clonotype turned up a few times. The chain uses TRBV20-1 and TRBJ2-5; 9 nucleotides agree with TRBD1. CDR1 and CDR2 (germline): DFQATT, SNEGSKA (reference sequence). The CDR3 contains 15 residues. With V trimmed by 0 bases and J by 5 bases, 7 bases remained unmatched. The CDR3 nucleotides are TGCAGTGCTAGAGATCCGCGGACAGGGGTCGAGACCCAGTACTTC. Amino acid sequence: CSARDPRTGVETQYF.

This clonotype was seen a few times. In DNA, the CDR3 is TGTGCCAGCAGTCGCGGACAGAAAGGTCCGGTTGATACGCAGTATTTT. This encodes CASSRGQKGPVDTQYF. The chain recombines TRBV28 with TRBJ2-3, with D maybe TRBD1 (6 bases). CDR1 MDHEN and CDR2 SYDVKM come from the germline V gene. The CDR3 runs 16 residues. V lost 5 bases and J lost 6, with 21 bases in between.

In DNA, the CDR3 is TGCAGTGCTAGCCCGGGCCCCGATCCCAAAGCTTTCTTT. Translation gives CSASPGPDPKAFF. The chain links TRBV20-1 to TRBJ1-1; no clear D. Between the trimmed V and J ends, which lost 3 bases and 9 bases, there was a span of 17 bases. The germline CDR1 and CDR2 sequences are DFQATT and SNEGSKA (reference sequence). This CDR3 is 13 amino acids long.

The chain is built from TRBV27 and TRBJ2-3, with 7 bases fitting TRBD2. Looked up from germline, CDR1 is MNHEY and CDR2 is SMNVEV (reference sequence). J was trimmed by 1 base and V by 1 base; bases with no gene match: 5. The CDR3 has 16 amino acids. CDR3 residues: CASSLFGLGGTDTQYF. The DNA of the CDR3 is TGTGCCAGCAGTTTATTTGGACTAGGGGGCACAGATACGCAGTATTTT.

The chain carries TRBV27 and TRBJ1-5; D gene unclear. This CDR3 region has 13 residues. Looked up from germline, CDR1 is MNHEY and CDR2 is SMNVEV (reference sequence). The V end was cut by 3 bases, the J end by 5 bases, with 8 bases between. As DNA, the CDR3 is TGTGCCAGCAGTTTTCGGACGGATCAGCCCCAGCATTTT. It codes for CASSFRTDQPQHF.

The chain combines TRBV20-1 with TRBJ2-2, with 7 bases identical to TRBD2. V trimming: 4 bases; J trimming: 8 bases; junction bases outside the gene matches: 4. Per the germline V gene, CDR1 is DFQATT and CDR2 is SNEGSKA (reference sequence). This CDR3 region has 12 residues. In DNA form, the CDR3 reads TGCAGTGCTAAAAGCGGGATTGGGGAGCTGTTTTTT. The encoded protein is CSAKSGIGELFF.

The chain carries TRBV6-5 and TRBJ2-7; 7 nucleotides align to TRBD2. In germline, CDR1 is MNHEY, CDR2 SVGAGI. CDR3 size: 14 residues. V lost 0 bases and J lost 2; bases outside the gene matches: 1. CDR3 residues: CASSYSGTTYEQYF. The DNA for the CDR3 is TGTGCCAGCAGTTACTCTGGGACTACCTACGAGCAGTACTTC.

The chain recombines TRBV6-6 with TRBJ1-1; TRBD1 is a possible D gene (6 bases). CDR1 is MNHNY and CDR2 is SVGAGI in the germline V gene (reference sequence). V lost 6 bases, J lost 0 bases, and 14 bases lay in between. The CDR3 has 15 residues. The CDR3 region is CASRPTGRMNTEAFF. The CDR3 DNA sequence: TGTGCCAGCAGACCAACAGGGAGAATGAACACTGAAGCTTTCTTT.

This chain connects TRBV12-3 or TRBV12-4 to TRBJ1-2; no clear D gene. The CDR3 consists of 18 residues. With 5 bases removed from V and 2 bases from J, the gap between germline ends came to 24 bases. Here the CDR3 DNA reads TGTGCCAGCAGTCCCCCATGGGTGAGATCCTTATTAAACTATGGCTACACCTTC. It codes for CASSPPWVRSLLNYGYTF.

This clonotype was counted a few times. The chain has TRBV7-2 and TRBJ2-7, with D maybe TRBD1 (6 bases). This CDR3 is built from 14 residues. Germline loops: CDR1 SGHTA, CDR2 FQGNSA. V was trimmed by 4 bases and J by 3 bases, leaving 13 bases between them. The CDR3 region is CASSSGHYLYEQYF. The CDR3 nucleotides are TGTGCCAGCAGCTCGGGACATTACCTCTACGAGCAGTACTTC.

About this clonotype: A read error may explain this, as a much larger clone is one base away. The chain carries TRBV28 and TRBJ2-1, with D tentatively TRBD1 or TRBD2 (6 bases each). The assigned J gene may be wrong: the sequence end matches TRBJ2-7 better. The CDR3 contains 13 residues. Germline-derived CDR1 and CDR2 are MDHEN and SYDVKM. The CDR3 protein is CALRGLGNNEQYF. The CDR3 coding sequence is TGTGCCCTCAGGGGACTTGGCAACAATGAGCAGTACTTC.

The V gene is TRBV20-1, the J gene TRBJ1-2; 10 positions match TRBD1. Losses at the gene ends were 6 bases for V and 13 bases for J; bases not matched to a gene: 8. CDR3 length equals 11 residues. Germline values: CDR1 DFQATT, CDR2 SNEGSKA (reference sequence). DNA for the CDR3: TGCAGTGCCAAGAGACAGGGGGCAATCACCTTC. This encodes CSAKRQGAITF.

This clonotype was counted many times. This chain links TRBV29-1 with TRBJ2-7; D uncertain. With 7 bases removed from V and 6 bases from J, the gap between germline ends came to 13 bases. This CDR3 spans 11 amino acids. Germline CDR1 reads SQVTM; CDR2 reads ANQGSEA. The CDR3 nucleotides are TGCAGCGCTCTAAAACGAGGCGAGCAGTACTTC. This gives the protein CSALKRGEQYF.

The CDR3: CASSLGAGKGYSNQPQHF. The CDR3 coding sequence is TGTGCCAGCAGCTTAGGAGCAGGGAAAGGTTATAGCAATCAGCCCCAGCATTTT. The chain recombines TRBV7-2 with TRBJ1-5, with D tentatively TRBD1 (5 bases). CDR1 SGHTA and CDR2 FQGNSA come from the germline V gene. Between the trimmed V and J ends, which lost 1 base and 0 bases, there was a span of 16 bases. The CDR3 sequence is 18 residues long.

A few counts support this clonotype. The chain is built from TRBV9 and TRBJ1-2, with D unresolved. The V end was cut by 0 bases, the J end by 8 bases, with 8 bases between. The CDR3 extends over 12 amino acids. CDR1 is SGDLS and CDR2 is YYNGEE in the germline V gene. The CDR3 DNA reads as TGTGCCAGCAGCGTAGCGGCAAGCGGCTACACCTTC. Amino acids: CASSVAASGYTF.

Remarks on this clonotype: An end of the junction does not agree with germline; a read error may underlie this. This chain connects TRBV6-1 to TRBJ2-3; D could derive from TRBD1 or TRBD2 (5 bases each). In germline, CDR1 is MNHNS, CDR2 SASEGT. The CDR3 loop spans 14 amino acids. CDR3 amino acids: CASGDGAHTDTQYF. CDR3 DNA: TGTGCCAGCGGTGACGGGGCCCACACAGATACGCAGTATTTT.

The gene calls are TRBV29-1 and TRBJ2-3, with D possibly TRBD1 on 6 matching bases. The CDR3 has 13 amino acids. In germline, CDR1 is SQVTM, CDR2 ANQGSEA. Trimming removed 6 bases from V and 7 bases from J, with 17 bases in between. CDR3 in amino acids: CSVEEQGSYTQYF. CDR3 in DNA: TGCAGCGTAGAGGAACAGGGATCCTATACGCAGTATTTT.

The sample holds many counts of this clonotype. The rearrangement uses TRBV4-1 and TRBJ2-3, with 8 bases fitting TRBD1. This CDR3 contains 13 residues. Germline-derived CDR1 and CDR2 are MGHRA and YSYEKL. V lost 8 bases and J lost 4; bases outside the gene matches: 5. The CDR3 sequence is CASADRVADTQYF. For the CDR3, the DNA is TGCGCCAGCGCGGACAGGGTAGCAGATACGCAGTATTTT.

A few counts support this clonotype. This chain connects TRBV6-6 to TRBJ2-1; D call uncertain. The ends were cut back, 4 bases at V and 0 bases at J, with 10 bases in the middle. This CDR3 is 15 amino acids long. The germline V gene has CDR1 MNHNY and CDR2 SVGAGI (reference sequence). The CDR3 DNA reads as TGTGCCAGCAGTTTCCGGTTAGTCTCCTACAATGAGCAGTTCTTC. Amino acids: CASSFRLVSYNEQFF.

This clonotype was detected only once. The CDR3 is CASSKGMGQLSTYGYTF. Here the CDR3 DNA reads TGCGCCAGCAGCAAAGGGATGGGGCAGCTCTCGACCTATGGCTACACCTTC. The chain couples TRBV4-3 to TRBJ1-2, with a possible D match to TRBD1 (5 bases). Germline values: CDR1 LGHNA, CDR2 YSLEER. Trimming took 5 bases from V and 4 from J, leaving 23 bases between them. This CDR3 region has 17 residues.